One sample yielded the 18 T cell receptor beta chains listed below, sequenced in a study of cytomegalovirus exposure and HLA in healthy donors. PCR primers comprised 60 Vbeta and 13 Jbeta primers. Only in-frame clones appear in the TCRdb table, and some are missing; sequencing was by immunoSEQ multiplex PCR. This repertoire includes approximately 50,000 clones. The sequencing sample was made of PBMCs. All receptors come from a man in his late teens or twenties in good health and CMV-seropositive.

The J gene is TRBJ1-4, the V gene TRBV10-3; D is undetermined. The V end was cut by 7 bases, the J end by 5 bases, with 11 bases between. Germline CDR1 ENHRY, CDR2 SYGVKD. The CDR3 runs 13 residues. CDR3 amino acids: CAINSGSNEKLFF. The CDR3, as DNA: TGTGCCATCAACTCAGGCTCCAATGAAAAACTGTTTTTT.

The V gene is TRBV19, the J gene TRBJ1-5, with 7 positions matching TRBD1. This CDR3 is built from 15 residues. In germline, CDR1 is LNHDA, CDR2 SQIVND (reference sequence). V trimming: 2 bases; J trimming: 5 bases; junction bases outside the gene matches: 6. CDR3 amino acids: CASSISGRGYQPQHF. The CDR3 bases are TGTGCCAGTAGTATATCGGGCAGGGGGTATCAGCCCCAGCATTTT.

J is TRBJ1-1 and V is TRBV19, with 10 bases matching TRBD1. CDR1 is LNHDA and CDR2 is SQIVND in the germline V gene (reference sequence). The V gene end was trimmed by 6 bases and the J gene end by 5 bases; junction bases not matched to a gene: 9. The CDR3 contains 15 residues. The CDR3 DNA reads TGTGCCAGTAGGGATAGACAGGGGGCGAAGACTGAAGCTTTCTTT. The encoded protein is CASRDRQGAKTEAFF.

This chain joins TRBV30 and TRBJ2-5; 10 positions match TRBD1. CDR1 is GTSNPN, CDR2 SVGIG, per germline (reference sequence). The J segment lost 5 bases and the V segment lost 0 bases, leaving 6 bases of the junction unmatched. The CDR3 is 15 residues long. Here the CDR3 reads CAWSVGGQGRETQYF. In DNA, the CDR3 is TGTGCCTGGAGTGTAGGGGGACAGGGGCGGGAGACCCAGTACTTC. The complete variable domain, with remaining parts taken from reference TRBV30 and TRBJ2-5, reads SQTIHQWPATLVQPVGSPLSLECTVEGTSNPNLYWYRQAAGRGLQLLFYSVGIGQISSEVPQNLSASRPQDRQFILSSKKLLLSDSGFYLCAWSVGGQGRETQYFGPGTRLLVL.

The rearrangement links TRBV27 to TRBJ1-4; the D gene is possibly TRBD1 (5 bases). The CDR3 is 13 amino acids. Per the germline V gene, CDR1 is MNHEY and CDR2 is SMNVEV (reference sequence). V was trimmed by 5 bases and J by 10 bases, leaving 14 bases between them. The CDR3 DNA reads TGTGCCAGCAGTACCCGGGACTTCGGAAAACTGTTTTTT. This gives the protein CASSTRDFGKLFF.

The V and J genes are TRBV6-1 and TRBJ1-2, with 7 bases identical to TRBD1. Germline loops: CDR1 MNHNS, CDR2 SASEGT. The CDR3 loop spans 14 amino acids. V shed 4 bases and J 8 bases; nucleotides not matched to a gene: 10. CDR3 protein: CASSAPGTDMGYTF. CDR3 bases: TGTGCCAGCAGTGCGCCTGGGACAGACATGGGCTACACCTTC.

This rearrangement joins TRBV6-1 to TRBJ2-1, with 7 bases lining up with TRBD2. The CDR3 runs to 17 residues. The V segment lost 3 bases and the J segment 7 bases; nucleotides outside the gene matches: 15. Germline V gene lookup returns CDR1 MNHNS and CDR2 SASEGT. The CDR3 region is CASSDREATRFGNEQFF. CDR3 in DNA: TGTGCCAGCAGTGACCGGGAGGCAACCCGCTTTGGGAATGAGCAGTTCTTC.

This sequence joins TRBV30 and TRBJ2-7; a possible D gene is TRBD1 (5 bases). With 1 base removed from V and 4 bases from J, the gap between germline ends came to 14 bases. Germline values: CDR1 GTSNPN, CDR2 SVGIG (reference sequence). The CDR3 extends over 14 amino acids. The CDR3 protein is CAWSAGRAAYEQYF. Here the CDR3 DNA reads TGTGCCTGGAGTGCAGGGCGAGCAGCTTACGAGCAGTACTTC.

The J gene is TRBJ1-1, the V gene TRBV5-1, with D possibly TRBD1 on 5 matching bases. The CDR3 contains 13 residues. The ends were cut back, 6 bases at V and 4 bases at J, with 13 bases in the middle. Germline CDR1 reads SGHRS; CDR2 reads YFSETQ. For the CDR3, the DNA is TGCGCCAGCACGGACGGGGGTGGCACTGAAGCTTTCTTT. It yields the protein CASTDGGGTEAFF.

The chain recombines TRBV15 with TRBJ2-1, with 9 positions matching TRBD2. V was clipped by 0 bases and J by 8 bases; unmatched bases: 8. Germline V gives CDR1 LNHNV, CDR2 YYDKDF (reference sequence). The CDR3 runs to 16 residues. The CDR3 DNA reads TGTGCCACCAGCAGAGAAGGGGGACTAGCCGTTGATGAGCAGTTCTTC. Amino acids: CATSREGGLAVDEQFF.

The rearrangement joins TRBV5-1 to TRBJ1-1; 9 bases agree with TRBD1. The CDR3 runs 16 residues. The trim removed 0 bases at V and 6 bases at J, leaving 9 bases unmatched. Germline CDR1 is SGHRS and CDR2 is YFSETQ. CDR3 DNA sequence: TGCGCCAGCAGCTTGGAGGGGGCGGGACAGGGAGCTGAAGCTTTCTTT. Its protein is CASSLEGAGQGAEAFF. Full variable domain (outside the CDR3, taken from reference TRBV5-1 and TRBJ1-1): KAGVTQTPRYLIKTRGQQVTLSCSPISGHRSVSWYQQTPGQGLQFLFEYFSETQRNKGNFPGRFSGRQFSNSRSEMNVSTLELGDSALYLCASSLEGAGQGAEAFFGQGTRLTVV.

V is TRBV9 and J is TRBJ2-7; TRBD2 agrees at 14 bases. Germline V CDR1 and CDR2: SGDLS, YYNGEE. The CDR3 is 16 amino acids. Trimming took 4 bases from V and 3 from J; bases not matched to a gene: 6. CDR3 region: CASSPTSGRVLYEQYF. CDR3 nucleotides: TGTGCCAGCAGCCCGACTAGCGGGAGGGTCCTCTACGAGCAGTACTTC.

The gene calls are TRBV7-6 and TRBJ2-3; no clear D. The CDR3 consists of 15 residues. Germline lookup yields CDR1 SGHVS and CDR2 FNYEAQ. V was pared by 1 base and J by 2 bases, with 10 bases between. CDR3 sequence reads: CASSLGAAFTDTQYF. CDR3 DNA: TGTGCCAGCAGCTTAGGGGCAGCCTTCACAGATACGCAGTATTTT.

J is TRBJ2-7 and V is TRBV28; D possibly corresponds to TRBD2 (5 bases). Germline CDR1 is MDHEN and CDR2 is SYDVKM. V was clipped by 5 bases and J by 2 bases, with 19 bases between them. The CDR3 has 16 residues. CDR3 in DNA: TGTGCCAGCAGTCACGTCCGACTAACGGCCGCCTACGAGCAGTACTTC. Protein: CASSHVRLTAAYEQYF.

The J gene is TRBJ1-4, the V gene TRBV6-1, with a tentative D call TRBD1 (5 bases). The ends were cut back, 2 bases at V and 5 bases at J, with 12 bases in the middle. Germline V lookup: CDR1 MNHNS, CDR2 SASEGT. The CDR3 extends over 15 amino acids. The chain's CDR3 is CASSELDKLNEKLFF. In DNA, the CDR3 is TGTGCCAGCAGTGAATTGGACAAACTAAATGAAAAACTGTTTTTT.

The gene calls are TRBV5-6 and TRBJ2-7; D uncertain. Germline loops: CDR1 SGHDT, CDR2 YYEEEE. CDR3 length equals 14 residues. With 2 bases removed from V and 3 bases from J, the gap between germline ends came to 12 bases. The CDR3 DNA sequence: TGTGCCAGCAGCTTTGGTACAGAAGTCTACGAGCAGTACTTC. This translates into CASSFGTEVYEQYF.

For the CDR3, the DNA is TGTGCCAGCAGCCTAGGTCGGGGTTCCACAGATACGCAGTATTTT. Translating gives CASSLGRGSTDTQYF. This chain joins TRBV7-9 and TRBJ2-3; perhaps TRBD2 as D (5 bases). The CDR3 extends over 15 amino acids. CDR1 and CDR2 from the germline V gene are SEHNR and FQNEAQ (reference sequence). V dropped 5 bases and J dropped 2 bases, with 14 bases sitting between them.

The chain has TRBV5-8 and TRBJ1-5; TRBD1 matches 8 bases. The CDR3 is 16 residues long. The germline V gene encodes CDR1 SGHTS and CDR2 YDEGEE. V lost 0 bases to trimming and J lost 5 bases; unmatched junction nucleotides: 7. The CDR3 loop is CASSLAWTGRDQPQHF. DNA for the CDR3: TGTGCCAGCAGCTTGGCTTGGACAGGGAGGGATCAGCCCCAGCATTTT.